A selection of T cell receptor beta chains follows, all from one sample in a study of beta chain features in type 1 diabetes. Measured with immunoSEQ multiplex PCR; TCRdb has only the in-frame clones, and not every one. The sample holds 810,000 or so clones, roughly 15% seen once. Sequences were obtained from naive CD4+ T cells from blood. The receptors shown here come from a woman in her late teens or twenties in good health. Both conserved end residues are part of each CDR3. D genes are given only for firm matches. Expanded clones get a size class; other rows say once, few or many, or leave the size out.

cdr3_aa | cdr3_nt | v_call | clone_size | d_call | j_call
CASRPGLASSYEQYF | TGTGCCAGCAGGCCTGGACTAGCGAGCTCCTACGAGCAGTACTTC | TRBV2 | - | TRBD2 | TRBJ2-7
CASSLRGGSGANVLTF | TGTGCCAGCAGTTTACGTGGGGGGTCTGGGGCCAACGTCCTGACTTTC | TRBV27 | few | - | TRBJ2-6
CATSRERGLAEAREQFF | TGTGCCACCAGCAGAGAGAGGGGACTAGCGGAGGCGCGGGAGCAGTTCTTC | TRBV15 | few | TRBD2 | TRBJ2-1
CASILTVEQYF | TGTGCCAGCATACTAACCGTCGAGCAGTACTTC | TRBV2 | - | - | TRBJ2-7
CASSHSYEQYF | TGTGCCAGCAGTCACTCCTACGAGCAGTACTTC | TRBV6-1 | few | - | TRBJ2-7
CASSVDRPYEQYF | TGTGCCAGTAGTGTCGACAGGCCCTACGAGCAGTACTTC | TRBV2 | - | - | TRBJ2-7
CASSMFLAGGTGELFF | TGTGCCAGTAGTATGTTTCTAGCGGGAGGAACCGGGGAGCTGTTTTTT | TRBV19 | few | TRBD2 | TRBJ2-2
CATSKDRYTGELFF | TGTGCCACCAGCAAAGACAGGTACACCGGGGAGCTGTTTTTT | TRBV15 | - | - | TRBJ2-2
CASSLNGLKHTQYF | TGTGCCAGCAGCTTAAATGGACTAAAGCATACGCAGTATTTT | TRBV7-9 | - | - | TRBJ2-3
CASSLALGSGVINEQFF | TGTGCCAGCAGCTTAGCGCTGGGTAGCGGGGTCATCAATGAGCAGTTCTTC | TRBV7-2 | few | TRBD2 | TRBJ2-1
CASSLKPGLAAYEQYF | TGTGCCAGCAGCTTGAAGCCTGGACTAGCGGCCTACGAGCAGTACTTC | TRBV7-9 | - | TRBD2 | TRBJ2-7
CASSVGGIVRGLEAFF | TGTGCCAGCAGTGTTGGGGGAATAGTGAGAGGGCTTGAAGCTTTCTTT | TRBV5-4 | - | - | TRBJ1-1
CASSSALRDPVDEQYF | TGTGCCAGCAGCTCCGCCCTCCGGGACCCGGTCGACGAGCAGTACTTC | TRBV13 | - | - | TRBJ2-7
CASSLGAGWGEGEQYF | TGTGCCAGCAGCTTAGGAGCAGGCTGGGGCGAGGGCGAGCAGTACTTC | TRBV11-2 | few | - | TRBJ2-7
CASSLVARAGYNEQFF | TGCGCCAGCAGCTTGGTGGCTCGCGCTGGCTACAATGAGCAGTTCTTC | TRBV5-1 | - | - | TRBJ2-1
CASSPAPLGETQYF | TGTGCCAGCAGCCCTGCCCCTCTGGGGGAGACCCAGTACTTC | TRBV9 | - | - | TRBJ2-5
CAISDVTYSGNTIYF | TGTGCCATCAGTGATGTAACGTACTCTGGAAACACCATATATTTT | TRBV10-3 | - | - | TRBJ1-3
CAISPRIHVSGANVLTF | TGTGCCATCAGTCCCCGAATACACGTCTCTGGGGCCAACGTCCTGACTTTC | TRBV10-3 | many | - | TRBJ2-6
CTSSPGSSYEQYF | TGCACCAGCAGCCCGGGCAGTTCCTACGAGCAGTACTTC | TRBV1 | - | - | TRBJ2-7
CASSLDSNEKLFF | TGTGCCAGCAGCCTGGACAGTAATGAAAAACTGTTTTTT | TRBV7-3 | - | - | TRBJ1-4
CASSELAGTNEQFF | TGTGCCAGCAGTGAACTAGCGGGTACGAATGAGCAGTTCTTC | TRBV28 | few | TRBD2 | TRBJ2-1
CASRRLAGDETQYF | TGTGCCAGCAGACGACTAGCGGGAGATGAGACCCAGTACTTC | TRBV7-2 | - | TRBD2 | TRBJ2-5
CASSFEPWGEQFF | TGTGCCAGCAGCTTCGAACCTTGGGGTGAGCAGTTCTTC | TRBV7-8 | - | - | TRBJ2-1
CASTLGSGGYTDTQYF | TGTGCCAGCACCCTGGGGAGCGGGGGATATACAGATACGCAGTATTTT | TRBV21-1 | many | - | TRBJ2-3
CATSRASQGGYETQYF | TGTGCCACCAGCAGAGCCTCTCAGGGGGGCTATGAGACCCAGTACTTC | TRBV15 | - | - | TRBJ2-5